One T cell receptor (beta chain) is described in this entry. The data belong to a study of blood T cell repertoires in COVID-19. About the research overall: Spain, Italy and the United States supplied samples that represented acute and convalescent COVID-19. Sources were T cells, B-cell-depleted T cells, or PBMCs; the material itself was cDNA or gDNA.

In the original processing: Estimated nucleated cell counts came from reference gene primer amplification. Using immunoSEQ multiplex PCR, the repertoire was profiled, and TCRdb retains in-frame clones only, with some absent. Clonal size and the V and J genes are those of that table, whereas D and trimming came from the DNA. This sample carries about 26,000 clones, approximately 84% of them seen once, and the ten largest clones take more than 45%. The sequence came from a man aged 50 or older with active or convalescent COVID-19. Sequencing was carried out using peripheral blood.

The CDR3 is CSAISGNSREQYF. The DNA for the CDR3 is TGCAGCGCCATTAGCGGGAATAGCCGCGAGCAGTACTTC. This rearrangement joins TRBV29-1 to TRBJ2-7, with 8 bases matching TRBD2. After removal of 7 bases from V and 6 bases from J, the junction contained 11 bases not matched to a gene. This CDR3 has 13 residues. Germline V gene sequence: CDR1 SQVTM, CDR2 ANQGSEA.